The clone carrying this TCR beta chain was counted at least ten times. In building TCR beta libraries, iRepertoire HTBI primers were used together with Arm-PCR of CDR3 regions. TCRdb recomputed calls from the multiplex PCR reads with MiXCR, one row per CDR3 protein. The sample lists about 220,000 distinct CDR3 sequences; roughly a fifth were seen once. The data are from a study of regulatory T cells in long-lasting Graves disease. Study-level information: Graves' cases, newly diagnosed, had used antithyroid drugs under 3 months.

The CDR3 totals 15 residues. Between the trimmed V and J ends, which lost 4 bases and 3 bases, there was a span of 15 bases. The germline V gene encodes CDR1 SNHLY and CDR2 FYNNEI. Specified time point: newly diagnosed GD, antithyroid drugs for less than 3 months. Extracted RNA from PBMCs served as the source of the TCR library. These records were also assigned to another study, of T cells in Graves' hyperthyroidism and ophthalmopathy.

Here the sequenced sample was peripheral blood mononuclear cells (PBMCs), taken at new diagnosis, from a patient treated with antithyroid drugs. This receptor was obtained from a woman under 40 with Graves disease. The genes are TRBV2 and TRBJ2-5; tentative D call: TRBD2 (5 bases). This CDR3 reads CASSGLGGTKETQYF. CDR3 sequence (DNA): TGTGCCAGCAGTGGGCTAGGAGGCACTAAAGAGACCCAGTACTTC.